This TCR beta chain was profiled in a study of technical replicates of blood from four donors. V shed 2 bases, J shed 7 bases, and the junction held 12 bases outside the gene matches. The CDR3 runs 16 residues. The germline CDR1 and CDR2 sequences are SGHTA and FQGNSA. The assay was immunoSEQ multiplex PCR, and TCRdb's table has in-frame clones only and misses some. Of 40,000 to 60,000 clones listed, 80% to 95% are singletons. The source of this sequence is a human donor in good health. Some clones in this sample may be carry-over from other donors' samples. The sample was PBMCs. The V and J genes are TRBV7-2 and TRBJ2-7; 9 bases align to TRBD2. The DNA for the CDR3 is TGTGCCAGCAGCTTAAGTAATAGCGGGAGAGTGGGGGAGCAGTACTTC. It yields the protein CASSLSNSGRVGEQYF.